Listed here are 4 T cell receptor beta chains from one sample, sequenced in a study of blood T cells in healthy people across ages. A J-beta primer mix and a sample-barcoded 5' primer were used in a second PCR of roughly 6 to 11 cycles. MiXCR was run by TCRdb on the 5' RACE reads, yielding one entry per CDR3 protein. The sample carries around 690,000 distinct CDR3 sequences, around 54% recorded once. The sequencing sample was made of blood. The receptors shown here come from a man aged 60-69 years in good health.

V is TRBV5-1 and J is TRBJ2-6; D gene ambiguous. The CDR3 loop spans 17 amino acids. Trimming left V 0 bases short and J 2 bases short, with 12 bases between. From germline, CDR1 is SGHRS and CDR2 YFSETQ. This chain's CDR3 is CASSLVFGGAGANVLTF. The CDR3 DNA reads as TGCGCCAGCAGCTTGGTATTCGGTGGGGCTGGGGCCAACGTCCTGACTTTC.

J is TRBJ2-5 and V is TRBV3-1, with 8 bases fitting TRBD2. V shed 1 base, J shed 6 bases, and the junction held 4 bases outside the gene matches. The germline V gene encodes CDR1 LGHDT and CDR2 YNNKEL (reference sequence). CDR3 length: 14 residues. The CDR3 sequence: CASSQGSGGKTQYF. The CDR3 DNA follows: TGTGCCAGCAGCCAAGGCTCGGGGGGGAAGACCCAGTACTTC.

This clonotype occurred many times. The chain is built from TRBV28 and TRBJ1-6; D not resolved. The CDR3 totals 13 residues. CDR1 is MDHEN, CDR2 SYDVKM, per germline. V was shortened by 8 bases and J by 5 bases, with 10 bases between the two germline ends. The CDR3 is CASVGQHNSPLHF. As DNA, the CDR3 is TGTGCCAGCGTAGGGCAGCATAATTCACCCCTCCACTTT.

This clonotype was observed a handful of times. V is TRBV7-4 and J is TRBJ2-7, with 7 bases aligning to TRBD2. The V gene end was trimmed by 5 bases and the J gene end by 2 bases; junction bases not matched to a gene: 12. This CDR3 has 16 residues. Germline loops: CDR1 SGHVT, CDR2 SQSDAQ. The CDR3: CASSPPLAGRTYEQYF. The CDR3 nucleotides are TGTGCCAGCAGCCCCCCCTTAGCGGGTCGAACCTACGAGCAGTACTTC.